Shown below are 30 T cell receptor beta chains from a single sample sequenced in a study of blood T cell repertoires in COVID-19. The data were produced by immunoSEQ multiplex PCR, yet TCRdb's version contains in-frame clones alone and is incomplete. There are 220,000 or so clones in the sample; around 86% occur only once, and around 8% lies in the top ten. Material for sequencing was peripheral blood. These TCRs come from a woman aged 80 or over with COVID-19, enrolled during active disease.

The V gene is TRBV19, the J gene TRBJ2-1; 8 bases are shared with TRBD2. Germline CDR1 LNHDA, CDR2 SQIVND (reference sequence). CDR3 size: 15 residues. V dropped 6 bases and J dropped 3; count of bases not matched to a gene: 7. The CDR3 is CASSLLAASYNEQFF. The DNA for the CDR3 is TGTGCCAGTAGCCTACTAGCGGCTAGCTACAATGAGCAGTTCTTC.

The gene calls are TRBV2 and TRBJ2-7, with 9 bases that match TRBD1. Germline assignment: CDR1 SNHLY and CDR2 FYNNEI. V dropped 8 bases and J dropped 6; count of bases not matched to a gene: 8. CDR3 size: 13 residues. CDR3 loop: CASGSRDRVEQYF. Written as DNA, the CDR3 is TGTGCCAGCGGGAGCCGGGACAGGGTCGAGCAGTACTTC.

The chain joins TRBV5-5 to TRBJ2-1; unclear D gene. The germline CDR1 and CDR2 sequences are SGHKS and YYEKEE (reference sequence). V lost 4 bases, J lost 0 bases, and 14 bases lay in between. This CDR3 contains 16 residues. CDR3 DNA sequence: TGTGCCAGCAGCGGCGGAGCCTCCAGCTCCTACAATGAGCAGTTCTTC. Amino acids: CASSGGASSSYNEQFF.

This clone turned up a few times. The J gene is TRBJ2-3, the V gene TRBV7-9; 7 positions match TRBD1. Germline assignment: CDR1 SEHNR and CDR2 FQNEAQ (reference sequence). V lost 4 bases to trimming and J lost 3 bases; unmatched junction nucleotides: 7. The CDR3 is 15 amino acids. The CDR3 spells CASSSGQALTDTQYF. CDR3 DNA: TGTGCCAGCAGCTCCGGACAGGCCCTGACAGATACGCAGTATTTT.

The chain is built from TRBV6-5 and TRBJ2-7; the D is unclear. Trimming left V 0 bases short and J 3 bases short, with 9 bases between. Per the germline V gene, CDR1 is MNHEY and CDR2 is SVGAGI. There are 14 residues in the CDR3. DNA of the CDR3: TGTGCCAGCAGTTACTCTACAGAGAGCTACGAGCAGTACTTC. Protein sequence: CASSYSTESYEQYF.

The chain couples TRBV13 to TRBJ1-5; 8 bases fit TRBD1. Trimming removed 0 bases from V and 10 bases from J; junction bases left unmatched: 8. Germline V gene sequence: CDR1 PRHDT, CDR2 FYEKMQ (reference sequence). This CDR3 spans 15 amino acids. CDR3: CASSLGTGVVSPQHF. In DNA, the CDR3 is TGTGCCAGCAGCTTAGGGACAGGGGTGGTCAGCCCCCAGCATTTT.

This clone was observed a handful of times. The V gene is TRBV3-1 (or the pseudogene TRBV3-2), the J gene TRBJ1-5; possible D gene TRBD1, 6 bases. The CDR3 is made up of 14 amino acids. Trimming took 4 bases from V and 9 from J, leaving 16 bases between them. Per the germline V gene, CDR1 is LGHDT and CDR2 is YNNKEL (reference sequence). CDR3 nucleotides: TGTGCCAGCAGCCCTGGGGGGGGCAGGGGGCCCCAGCATTTT. Its translation is CASSPGGGRGPQHF.

This rearrangement joins TRBV5-5 to TRBJ1-1; no clear D gene. The CDR3 consists of 15 residues. Trimming left V 1 base short and J 0 bases short, with 10 bases between. Germline lookup yields CDR1 SGHKS and CDR2 YYEKEE (reference sequence). The DNA of the CDR3 is TGTGCCAGCAGCTTGAAGGGAGGGATGAACACTGAAGCTTTCTTT. This codes for CASSLKGGMNTEAFF.

J is TRBJ1-3 and V is TRBV11-3; no reliable D call. CDR3 length: 12 amino acids. V gave up 5 bases and J gave up 3 bases, with 5 bases separating them. Germline V gene sequence: CDR1 SGHNT, CDR2 YENEEA. CDR3 sequence reads: CASSQNGNTIYF. The CDR3 DNA reads as TGTGCCAGCAGCCAAAATGGAAACACCATATATTTT.

The chain carries TRBV24-1 and TRBJ2-5; D gene uncertain. The CDR3 runs 15 residues. V lost 5 bases and J 4 bases, leaving 16 bases between the germline ends. Germline V gene data show CDR1 as KGHDR and CDR2 as SFDVKD. The CDR3, as DNA: TGTGCCACCAGTGTCGGCAGAGCTGACTCAGAGACCCAGTACTTC. Its protein is CATSVGRADSETQYF.

The chain carries TRBV19 and TRBJ2-3; TRBD1 agrees at 10 bases. After removal of 4 bases from V and 0 bases from J, the junction contained 4 bases not matched to a gene. The CDR3 spans 16 residues. Germline CDR1 reads LNHDA; CDR2 reads SQIVND (reference sequence). DNA of the CDR3: TGTGCCAGTAGTAGGGGGGACAGGGGAAGCACAGATACGCAGTATTTT. Its translation is CASSRGDRGSTDTQYF.

The V gene is TRBV18, the J gene TRBJ1-2, with TRBD1 matching 7 bases. CDR1 and CDR2 (germline): KGHSH, LQKENI. This CDR3 region has 14 residues. Trimming took 4 bases from V and 2 from J; bases not matched to a gene: 4. CDR3 residues: CASSLGQLNYGYTF. In DNA, the CDR3 is TGTGCCAGCTCACTGGGACAGCTCAACTATGGCTACACCTTC.

The chain is built from TRBV5-1 and TRBJ1-2, with 10 bases lining up with TRBD1. The CDR3 consists of 16 residues. The germline gives CDR1 SGHRS, CDR2 YFSETQ. V lost 4 bases to trimming and J lost 0 bases; unmatched junction nucleotides: 6. CDR3 DNA sequence: TGCGCCAGCAGCGGGACAGGGGACATTCCTAACTATGGCTACACCTTC. It translates to CASSGTGDIPNYGYTF. The complete variable domain, with remaining parts taken from reference TRBV5-1 and TRBJ1-2, reads KAGVTQTPRYLIKTRGQQVTLSCSPISGHRSVSWYQQTPGQGLQFLFEYFSETQRNKGNFPGRFSGRQFSNSRSEMNVSTLELGDSALYLCASSGTGDIPNYGYTFGSGTRLTVV.

This chain joins TRBV5-1 and TRBJ1-1; TRBD1 is a possible D gene (5 bases). There are 16 residues in the CDR3. Trimming shortened V by 7 bases and J by 1 base, and 20 bases separated the two germline ends. Germline V gene lookup returns CDR1 SGHRS and CDR2 YFSETQ. In DNA form, the CDR3 reads TGCGCCAGCGGGAAGACAGTTTCTATTACGAACACTGAAGCTTTCTTT. Its protein is CASGKTVSITNTEAFF.

The chain carries TRBV4-2 and TRBJ1-4; weak D call: TRBD1 (5 bases). V was trimmed by 0 bases and J by 7 bases, leaving 12 bases between them. This CDR3 region has 15 residues. From germline, CDR1 is LGHNA and CDR2 YNFKEQ. CDR3 protein: CASSQDWEGREKLFF. In DNA form, the CDR3 reads TGTGCCAGCAGCCAAGATTGGGAGGGGCGTGAAAAACTGTTTTTT.

This clone occurred once. The genes are TRBV4-1 and TRBJ1-5; maybe TRBD1 (6 bases). Germline CDR1 is MGHRA and CDR2 is YSYEKL. The CDR3 extends over 15 amino acids. Trimming stripped 1 base from V and 7 bases from J, with 14 bases between. The CDR3 DNA sequence: TGCGCCAGCAGCCAAGCGGGGGGCTCAGGACAGCCCCAGCATTTT. It specifies CASSQAGGSGQPQHF.

The chain links TRBV30 to TRBJ2-5, with TRBD1 identical over 9 bases. The CDR3 sequence is 14 residues long. The V gene end was trimmed by 5 bases and the J gene end by 6 bases; junction bases not matched to a gene: 10. Germline CDR1 is GTSNPN and CDR2 is SVGIG (reference sequence). The CDR3 DNA sequence: TGTGCCTGGGAACCGGGACAGGGTAAAAAGACCCAGTACTTC. Translated, it gives CAWEPGQGKKTQYF.

The chain employs TRBV5-1 and TRBJ1-2, with TRBD1 matching 11 bases. Trimming took 4 bases from V and 6 from J; bases not matched to a gene: 5. CDR1 is SGHRS, CDR2 YFSETQ, per germline. The CDR3 has 14 residues. CDR3 DNA sequence: TGCGCCAGCAGCGTTGGACAGGGGGCGAATGGCTACACCTTC. This sequence encodes CASSVGQGANGYTF.

J is TRBJ2-1 and V is TRBV6-2 or TRBV6-3; no reliable D call. The length of the CDR3 is 13 residues. Trimming removed 0 bases from V and 4 bases from J, with 4 bases in between. Germline lookup yields CDR1 MNHEY and CDR2 SVGEGT. For the CDR3, the DNA is TGTGCCAGCAGTTACTCCGTTTACAATGAGCAGTTCTTC. Translated: CASSYSVYNEQFF.

The chain is built from TRBV18 and TRBJ1-2; the D gene is possibly TRBD1 (5 bases). CDR1 and CDR2 from the germline V gene are KGHSH and LQKENI. The CDR3 runs 14 residues. V was clipped by 3 bases and J by 8 bases, with 16 bases between them. CDR3 region: CASSPQDRSGGYTF. CDR3 DNA: TGTGCCAGCTCACCTCAAGACAGATCTGGAGGCTACACCTTC.

The chain has TRBV18 and TRBJ1-1; TRBD1 matches 7 bases. V was clipped by 5 bases and J by 0 bases; unmatched bases: 9. CDR1 is KGHSH, CDR2 LQKENI, per germline. The CDR3 extends over 16 amino acids. The CDR3 region is CASSSRDSIMNTEAFF. CDR3 nucleotide sequence: TGTGCCAGCTCATCCCGGGACAGCATCATGAACACTGAAGCTTTCTTT. The full variable domain, rest sourced from reference TRBV18 and TRBJ1-1, is NAGVMQNPRHLVRRRGQEARLRCSPMKGHSHVYWYRQLPEEGLKFMVYLQKENIIDESGMPKERFSAEFPKEGPSILRIQQVVRGDSAAYFCASSSRDSIMNTEAFFGQGTRLTVV.

The chain is built from TRBV5-6 and TRBJ1-1; D may be TRBD1 (6 bases). There are 12 residues in the CDR3. Trimming removed 5 bases at V and 11 bases at J, with 16 bases between. Germline lookup yields CDR1 SGHDT and CDR2 YYEEEE. This CDR3 reads CASSWDAQGAFF. The CDR3 DNA follows: TGTGCCAGCAGTTGGGACGCTCAGGGGGCTTTCTTT.

The chain couples TRBV7-9 to TRBJ1-1; 7 bases are a match to TRBD1. This CDR3 has 15 residues. V shed 1 base and J 1 base; nucleotides not matched to a gene: 3. CDR1 SEHNR and CDR2 FQNEAQ come from the germline V gene (reference sequence). Here the CDR3 reads CASSLGDRKNTEAFF. The CDR3 bases are TGTGCCAGCAGCTTAGGGGACAGAAAGAACACTGAAGCTTTCTTT.

The rearrangement links TRBV7-2 to TRBJ2-3, with 12 bases matching TRBD2. CDR1 and CDR2 (germline): SGHTA, FQGNSA. The CDR3 consists of 14 residues. V trimming: 8 bases; J trimming: 3 bases; junction bases outside the gene matches: 3. The CDR3 DNA is TGTGCCAGCCGACTAGCGGGAGTAACAGATACGCAGTATTTT. It is translated as CASRLAGVTDTQYF.

V gene TRBV19 combines with J gene TRBJ1-1; 11 bases line up with TRBD1. This CDR3 is built from 12 residues. Germline values: CDR1 LNHDA, CDR2 SQIVND (reference sequence). V shed 7 bases and J 10 bases; nucleotides not matched to a gene: 5. CDR3 region: CASTLDRGRAFF. The CDR3, as DNA: TGTGCCAGTACGCTGGACAGGGGGCGAGCTTTCTTT.

The chain is built from TRBV28 and TRBJ2-7; the match to TRBD1 covers 9 bases. Germline loops: CDR1 MDHEN, CDR2 SYDVKM. Trimming removed 5 bases from V and 3 bases from J; junction bases left unmatched: 2. CDR3 length: 13 amino acids. CDR3: CASSVDRGYEQYF. The CDR3 nucleotides read TGTGCCAGCAGTGTGGACAGGGGCTACGAGCAGTACTTC.

Worth noting for this clone: This CDR3 is also generated by other DNA sequences in the sample. The rearrangement links TRBV6-2 or TRBV6-3 to TRBJ1-1, with no clear D. The V end was cut by 2 bases, the J end by 1 base, with 5 bases between. The germline gives CDR1 MNHEY, CDR2 SVGEGT. The CDR3 spans 13 residues. The CDR3 protein is CASSYPKNTEAFF. The CDR3 nucleotides are TGTGCCAGCAGTTACCCTAAGAACACTGAAGCTTTCTTT.

The chain combines TRBV7-9 with TRBJ2-3, with 8 bases matching TRBD2. J lost 2 bases, V lost 5 bases, and 6 bases had no gene match. The CDR3 totals 15 residues. Germline CDR1 reads SEHNR; CDR2 reads FQNEAQ (reference sequence). The CDR3 loop is CASSRGLADTDTQYF. CDR3 sequence (DNA): TGTGCCAGCAGCCGCGGACTAGCAGACACAGATACGCAGTATTTT.

V is TRBV6-2 or TRBV6-3 and J is TRBJ2-7, with 7 bases fitting TRBD2. This CDR3 is built from 17 residues. The V gene end was trimmed by 4 bases and the J gene end by 9 bases; junction bases not matched to a gene: 21. Per the germline V gene, CDR1 is MNHEY and CDR2 is SVGEGT. The CDR3 DNA is TGTGCCAGCAGTTCCCACCCAGGGCGGGGGAGGTACGTCAGGCAGTACTTC. It encodes CASSSHPGRGRYVRQYF.

The rearrangement links TRBV11-3 to TRBJ2-2, with no clear D. The CDR3 spans 14 residues. Trimming shortened V by 2 bases and J by 0 bases, and 4 bases separated the two germline ends. Per germline, CDR1 SGHNT and CDR2 YENEEA. The DNA of the CDR3 is TGTGCCAGCAGCTTAACTTCGAACACCGGGGAGCTGTTTTTT. Residues: CASSLTSNTGELFF.